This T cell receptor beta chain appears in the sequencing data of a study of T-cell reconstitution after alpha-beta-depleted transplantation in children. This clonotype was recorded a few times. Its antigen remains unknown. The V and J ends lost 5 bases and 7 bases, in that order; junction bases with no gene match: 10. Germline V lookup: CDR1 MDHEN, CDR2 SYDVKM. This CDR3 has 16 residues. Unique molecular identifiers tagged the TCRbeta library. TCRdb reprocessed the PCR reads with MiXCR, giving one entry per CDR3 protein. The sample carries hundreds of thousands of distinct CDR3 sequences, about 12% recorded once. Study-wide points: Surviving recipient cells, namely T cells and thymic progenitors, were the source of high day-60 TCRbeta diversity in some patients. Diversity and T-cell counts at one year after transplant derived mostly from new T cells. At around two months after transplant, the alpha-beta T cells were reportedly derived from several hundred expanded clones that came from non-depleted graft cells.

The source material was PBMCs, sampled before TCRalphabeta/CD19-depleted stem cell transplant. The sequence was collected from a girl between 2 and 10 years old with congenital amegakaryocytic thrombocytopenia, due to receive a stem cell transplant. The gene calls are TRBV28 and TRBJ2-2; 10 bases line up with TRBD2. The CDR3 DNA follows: TGTGCCAGCAGTCCCGGACTAGCGGAGAGTCACGGGGAGCTGTTTTTT. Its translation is CASSPGLAESHGELFF.